This T cell receptor beta chain came from a study of identical twins. Overall study results and limits: The study found weaker excess twin sharing in beta out-of-frame sequences. Potential partial confounding of zero-insertion analyses by invariant MAIT and iNKT cells was noted.

A universal primer site arose from template switching, and cDNA bore unique molecular identifiers. Each CDR3 protein is one row after TCRdb ran MiXCR on the 5' RACE reads. The sample consists of 1.5 million to 2 million distinct CDR3 sequences, 25% to 35% of them appearing once. Germline V CDR1 and CDR2: MGHRA, YSYEKL. This CDR3 comprises 17 residues. J lost 7 bases, V lost 1 base, and 13 bases had no gene match. Each donor (without exception) was a healthy Caucasian. Concerning this clonotype: What it binds is unknown.

This TCR derives from a newborn girl in good health. Sequencing used cord blood. The J gene is TRBJ2-1, the V gene TRBV4-1; 7 nucleotides agree with TRBD2. The CDR3 bases are TGCGCCAGCAGCCAAGTTATATCTCGCGGGAGAATAAATGAGCAGTTCTTC. Residues: CASSQVISRGRINEQFF.